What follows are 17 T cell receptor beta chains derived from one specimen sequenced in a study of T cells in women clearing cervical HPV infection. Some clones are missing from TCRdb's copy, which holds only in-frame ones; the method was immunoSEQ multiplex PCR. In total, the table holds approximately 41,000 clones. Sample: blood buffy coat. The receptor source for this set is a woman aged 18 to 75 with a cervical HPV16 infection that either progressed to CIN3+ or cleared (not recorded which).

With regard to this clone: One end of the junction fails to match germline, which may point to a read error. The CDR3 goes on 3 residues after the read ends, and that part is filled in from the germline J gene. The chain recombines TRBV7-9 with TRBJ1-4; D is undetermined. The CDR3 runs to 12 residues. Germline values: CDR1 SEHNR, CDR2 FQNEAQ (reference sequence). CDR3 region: CSSSATDEKLFF. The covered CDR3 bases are TGTTCCAGCAGCGCAACGGATGAAAAA.

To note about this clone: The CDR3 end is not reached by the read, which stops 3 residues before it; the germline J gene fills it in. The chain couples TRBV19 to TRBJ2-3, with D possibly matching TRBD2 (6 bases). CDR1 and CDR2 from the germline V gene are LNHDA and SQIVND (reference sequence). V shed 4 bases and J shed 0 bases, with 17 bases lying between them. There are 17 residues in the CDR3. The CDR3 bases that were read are TGTGCCAGTAGTACCCCCCAATTAGCGGCTAGCACAGATACG. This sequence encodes CASSTPQLAASTDT. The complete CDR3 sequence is CASSTPQLAASTDTQYF.

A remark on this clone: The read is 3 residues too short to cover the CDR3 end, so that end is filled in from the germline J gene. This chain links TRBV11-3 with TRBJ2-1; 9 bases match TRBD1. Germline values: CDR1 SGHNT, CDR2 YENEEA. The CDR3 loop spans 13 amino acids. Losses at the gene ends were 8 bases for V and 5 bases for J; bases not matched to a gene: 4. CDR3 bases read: TGTGCCAGCCGGGACAGGGACCACAATGAG. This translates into CASRDRDHNE. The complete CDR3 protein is CASRDRDHNEQFF.

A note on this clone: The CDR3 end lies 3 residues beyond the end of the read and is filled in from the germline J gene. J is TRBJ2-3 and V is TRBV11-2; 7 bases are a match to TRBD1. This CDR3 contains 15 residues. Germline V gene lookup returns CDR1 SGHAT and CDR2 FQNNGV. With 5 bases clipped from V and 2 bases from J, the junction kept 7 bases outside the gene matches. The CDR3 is CASSHRDRTTDTQYF. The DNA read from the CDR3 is TGTGCCAGCAGCCATAGGGACAGAACCACAGATACG.

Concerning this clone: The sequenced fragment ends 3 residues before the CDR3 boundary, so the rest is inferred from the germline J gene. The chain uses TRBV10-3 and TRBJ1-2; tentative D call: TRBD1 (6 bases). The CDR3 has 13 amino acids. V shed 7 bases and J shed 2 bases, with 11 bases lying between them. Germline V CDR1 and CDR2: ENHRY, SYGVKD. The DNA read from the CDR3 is TGTGCCATCAAAGCAGGGGAAAACTATGGC. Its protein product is CAIKAGENYG. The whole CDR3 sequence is CAIKAGENYGYTF.

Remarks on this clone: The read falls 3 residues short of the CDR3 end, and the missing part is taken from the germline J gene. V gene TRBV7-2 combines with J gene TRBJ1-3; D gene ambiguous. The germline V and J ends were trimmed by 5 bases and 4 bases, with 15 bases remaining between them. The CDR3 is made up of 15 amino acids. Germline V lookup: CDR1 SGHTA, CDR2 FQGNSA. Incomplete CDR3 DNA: TGTGCCAGCAGCGTAACGGAGGCGCGGGGAAACACC. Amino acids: CASSVTEARGNT. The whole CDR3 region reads CASSVTEARGNTIYF.

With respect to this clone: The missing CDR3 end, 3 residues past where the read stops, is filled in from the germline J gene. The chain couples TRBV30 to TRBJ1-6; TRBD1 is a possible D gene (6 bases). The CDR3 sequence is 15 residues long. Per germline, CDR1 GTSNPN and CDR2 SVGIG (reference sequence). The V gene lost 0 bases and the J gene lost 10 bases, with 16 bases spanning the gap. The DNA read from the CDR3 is TGTGCCTGGAGTGTACAGGGACAAGGAGGGTCACCC. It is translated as CAWSVQGQGGSP. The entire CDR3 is CAWSVQGQGGSPLHF.

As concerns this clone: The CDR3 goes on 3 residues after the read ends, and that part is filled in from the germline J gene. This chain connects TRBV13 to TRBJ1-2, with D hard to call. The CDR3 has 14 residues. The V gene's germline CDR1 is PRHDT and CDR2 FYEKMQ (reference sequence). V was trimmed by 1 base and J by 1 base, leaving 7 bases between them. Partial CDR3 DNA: TGTGCCAGCAGCTTAGATTCGGGTAACTATGGC. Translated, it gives CASSLDSGNYG. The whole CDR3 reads CASSLDSGNYGYTF.

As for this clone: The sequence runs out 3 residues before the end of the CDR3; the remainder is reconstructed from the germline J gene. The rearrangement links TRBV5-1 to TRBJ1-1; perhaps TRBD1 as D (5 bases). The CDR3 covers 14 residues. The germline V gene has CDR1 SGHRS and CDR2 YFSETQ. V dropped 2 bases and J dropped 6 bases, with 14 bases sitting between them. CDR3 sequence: CASSLRGSFPEAFF. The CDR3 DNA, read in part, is TGCGCCAGCAGCTTAAGGGGAAGTTTCCCTGAA. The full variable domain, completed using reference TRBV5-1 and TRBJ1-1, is KAGVTQTPRYLIKTRGQQVTLSCSPISGHRSVSWYQQTPGQGLQFLFEYFSETQRNKGNFPGRFSGRQFSNSRSEMNVSTLELGDSALYLCASSLRGSFPEAFFGQGTRLTVV.

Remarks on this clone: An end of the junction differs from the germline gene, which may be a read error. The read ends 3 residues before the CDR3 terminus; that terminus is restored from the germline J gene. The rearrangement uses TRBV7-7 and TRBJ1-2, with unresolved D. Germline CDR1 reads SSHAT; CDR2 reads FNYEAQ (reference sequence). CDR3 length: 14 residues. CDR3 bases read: TGTGCTAGCAGCCCAGGCGACCCGTGGTATGGC. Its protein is CASSPGDPWYG. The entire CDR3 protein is CASSPGDPWYGYTF. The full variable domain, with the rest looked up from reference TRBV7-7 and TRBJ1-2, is GAGVSQSPRYKVTKRGQDVTLRCDPISSHATLYWYQQALGQGPEFLTYFNYEAQPDKSGLPSDRFSAERPEGSISTLTIQRTEQRDSAMYRCASSPGDPWYGYTFGSGTRLTVV.

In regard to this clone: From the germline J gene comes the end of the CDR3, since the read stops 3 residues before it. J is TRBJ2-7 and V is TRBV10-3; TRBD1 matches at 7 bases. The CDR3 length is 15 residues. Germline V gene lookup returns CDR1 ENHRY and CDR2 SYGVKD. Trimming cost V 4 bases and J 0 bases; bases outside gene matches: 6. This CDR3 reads CAISGPGQVSYEQYF. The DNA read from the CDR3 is TGTGCCATCAGTGGCCCAGGACAGGTCTCCTACGAG.

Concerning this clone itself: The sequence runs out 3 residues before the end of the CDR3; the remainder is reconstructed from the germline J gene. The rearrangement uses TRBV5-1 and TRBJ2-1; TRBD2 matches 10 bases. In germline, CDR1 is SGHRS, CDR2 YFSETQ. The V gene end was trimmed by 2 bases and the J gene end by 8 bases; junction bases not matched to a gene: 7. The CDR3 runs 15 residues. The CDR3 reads CASSFRAGGQDEQFF. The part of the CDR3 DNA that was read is TGCGCCAGCAGCTTTCGAGCGGGGGGGCAGGATGAG.

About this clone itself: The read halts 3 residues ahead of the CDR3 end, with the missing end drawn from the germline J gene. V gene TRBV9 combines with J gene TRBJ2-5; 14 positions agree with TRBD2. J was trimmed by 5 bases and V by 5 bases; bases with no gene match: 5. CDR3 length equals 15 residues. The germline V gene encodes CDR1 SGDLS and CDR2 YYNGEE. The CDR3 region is CASSPGLAGVETQYF. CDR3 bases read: TGTGCCAGCAGTCCGGGACTAGCGGGAGTGGAGACC. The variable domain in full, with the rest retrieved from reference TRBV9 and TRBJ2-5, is DSGVTQTPKHLITATGQRVTLRCSPRSGDLSVYWYQQSLDQGLQFLIQYYNGEERAKGNILERFSAQQFPDLHSELNLSSLELGDSALYFCASSPGLAGVETQYFGPGTRLLVL.

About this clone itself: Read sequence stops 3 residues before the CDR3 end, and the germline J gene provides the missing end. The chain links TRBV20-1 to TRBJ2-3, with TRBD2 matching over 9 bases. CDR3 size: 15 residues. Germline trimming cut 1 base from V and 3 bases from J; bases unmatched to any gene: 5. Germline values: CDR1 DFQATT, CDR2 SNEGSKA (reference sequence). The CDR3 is CSARGGSGGTDTQYF. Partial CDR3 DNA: TGCAGTGCTAGAGGGGGTAGCGGGGGTACAGATACG.

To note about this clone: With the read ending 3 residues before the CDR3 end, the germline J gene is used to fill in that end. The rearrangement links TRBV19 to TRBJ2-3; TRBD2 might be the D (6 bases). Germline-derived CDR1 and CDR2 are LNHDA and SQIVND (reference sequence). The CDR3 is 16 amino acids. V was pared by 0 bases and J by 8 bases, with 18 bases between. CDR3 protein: CASSIDQTGWRGTQYF. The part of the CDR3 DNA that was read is TGTGCCAGTAGTATAGATCAAACAGGATGGCGGGGTACG.

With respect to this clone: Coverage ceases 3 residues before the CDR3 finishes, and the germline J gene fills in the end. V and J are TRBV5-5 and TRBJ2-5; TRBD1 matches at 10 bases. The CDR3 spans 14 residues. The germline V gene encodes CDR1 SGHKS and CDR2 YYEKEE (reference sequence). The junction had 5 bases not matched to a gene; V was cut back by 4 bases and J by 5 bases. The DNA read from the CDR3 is TGTGCCAGCAGCCTGACAGGGGGCAGGGAGACC. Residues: CASSLTGGRET. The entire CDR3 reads CASSLTGGRETQYF.

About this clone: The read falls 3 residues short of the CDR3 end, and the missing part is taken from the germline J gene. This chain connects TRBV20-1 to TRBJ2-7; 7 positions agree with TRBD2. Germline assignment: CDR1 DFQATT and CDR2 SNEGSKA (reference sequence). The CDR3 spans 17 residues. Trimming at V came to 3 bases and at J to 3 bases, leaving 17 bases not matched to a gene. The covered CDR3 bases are TGCAGTGCTAGTCCTTCCAATGCCGGGACTAACAACTACGAG. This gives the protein CSASPSNAGTNNYE. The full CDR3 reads CSASPSNAGTNNYEQYF.